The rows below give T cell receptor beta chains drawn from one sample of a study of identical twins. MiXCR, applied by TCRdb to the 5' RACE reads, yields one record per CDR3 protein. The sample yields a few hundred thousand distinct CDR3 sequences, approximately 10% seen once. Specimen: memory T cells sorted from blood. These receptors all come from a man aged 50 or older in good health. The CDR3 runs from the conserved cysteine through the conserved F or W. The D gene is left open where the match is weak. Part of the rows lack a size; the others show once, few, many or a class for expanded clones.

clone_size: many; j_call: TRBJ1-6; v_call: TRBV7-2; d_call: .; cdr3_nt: TGTGCCAGCAGCTTACAGGGGACCAATTCACCCCTCCACTTT; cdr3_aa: CASSLQGTNSPLHF
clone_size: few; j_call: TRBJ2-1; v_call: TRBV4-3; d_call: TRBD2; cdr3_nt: TGCGCCAGCAGCCAAGATCGTCTAGCGGGAGGTCCAAGCTCCTACAATGAGCAGTTCTTC; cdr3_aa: CASSQDRLAGGPSSYNEQFF
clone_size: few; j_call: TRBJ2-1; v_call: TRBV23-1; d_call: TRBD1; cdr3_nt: TGCGCCAGCAGTCAGGACCTCCGGACAGGGCGAGGGAGCTCCTACAATGAGCAGTTCTTC; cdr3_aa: CASSQDLRTGRGSSYNEQFF
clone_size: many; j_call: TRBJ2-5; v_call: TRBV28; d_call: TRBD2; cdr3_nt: TGTGCCAGCACCACTCCTCTACTAGCGGGGAATCAAGAGACCCAGTACTTC; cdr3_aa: CASTTPLLAGNQETQYF
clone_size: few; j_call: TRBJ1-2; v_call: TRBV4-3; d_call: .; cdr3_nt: TGCGCCAGCAGCCAAGCCTGGACACGGACTAACTATGGCTACACCTTC; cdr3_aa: CASSQAWTRTNYGYTF
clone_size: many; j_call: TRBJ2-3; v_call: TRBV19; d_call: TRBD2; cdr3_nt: TGTGCCAGTGGGACTAGCGGGGTACCAGATACGCAGTATTTT; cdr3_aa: CASGTSGVPDTQYF
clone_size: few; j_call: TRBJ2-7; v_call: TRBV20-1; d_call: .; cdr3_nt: TGCAGTGCCCCCGAGGGGGGCTCCTACGAGCAGTACTTC; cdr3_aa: CSAPEGGSYEQYF
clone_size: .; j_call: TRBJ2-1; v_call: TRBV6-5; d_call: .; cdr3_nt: TGTGCCAGCAGTTACTCGGGCGTACTAGAAAATGAGCAGTTCTTC; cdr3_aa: CASSYSGVLENEQFF
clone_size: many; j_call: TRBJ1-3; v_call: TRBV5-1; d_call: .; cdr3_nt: TGCGCCAGTAAGGACGTGAGCTCTGGAAACACCATATATTTT; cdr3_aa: CASKDVSSGNTIYF
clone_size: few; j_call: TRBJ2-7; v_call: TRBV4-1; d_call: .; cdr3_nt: TGCGCCAGCAGCCAAGATTCAACTGTCTTTTCCTACGAGCAGTACTTC; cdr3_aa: CASSQDSTVFSYEQYF
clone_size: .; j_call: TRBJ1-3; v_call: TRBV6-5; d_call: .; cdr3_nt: TGTGCCAGCAGTTACTCATTCCTACAACTCTACTCTGGAAACACCATATATTTT; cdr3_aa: CASSYSFLQLYSGNTIYF
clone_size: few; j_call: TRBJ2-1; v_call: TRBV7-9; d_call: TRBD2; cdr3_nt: TGTGCCAGCAGCCCGAGCGGGTTTGCGGGAGACTACAATGAGCAGTTCTTC; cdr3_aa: CASSPSGFAGDYNEQFF
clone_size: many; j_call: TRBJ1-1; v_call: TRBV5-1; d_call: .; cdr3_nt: TGCGCCAGCAGGCTCAACGGGGGGGACACTGAAGCTTTCTTT; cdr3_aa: CASRLNGGDTEAFF
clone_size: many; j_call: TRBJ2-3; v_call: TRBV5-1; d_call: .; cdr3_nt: TGCGCCAGCAGCTTGGGGCTTGTTAGCACAGATACGCAGTATTTT; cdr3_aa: CASSLGLVSTDTQYF
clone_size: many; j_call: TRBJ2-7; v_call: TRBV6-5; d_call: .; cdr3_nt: TGTGCCAGCAGTTACGCCCTCGGACGGGGGGAGCAGTACTTC; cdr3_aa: CASSYALGRGEQYF
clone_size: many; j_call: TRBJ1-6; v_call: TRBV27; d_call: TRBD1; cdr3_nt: TGTGCCAGCAGTGACCCGACAGGGGGGAATTCACCCCTCCACTTT; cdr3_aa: CASSDPTGGNSPLHF
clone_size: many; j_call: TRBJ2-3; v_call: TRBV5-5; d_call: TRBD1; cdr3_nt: TGTGCCAGCAGCCCGTCAAGAACAGGGGGCCGAGCAGATACGCAGTATTTT; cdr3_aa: CASSPSRTGGRADTQYF
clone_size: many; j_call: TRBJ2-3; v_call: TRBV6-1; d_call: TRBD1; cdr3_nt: TGTGCCAGCAGCTCCAACAGGGGTTATACGCAGTATTTT; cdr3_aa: CASSSNRGYTQYF
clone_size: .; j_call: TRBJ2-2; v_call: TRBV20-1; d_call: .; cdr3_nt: TGCAGTGCTAGCGGCAGAAACACCGGGGAGCTGTTTTTT; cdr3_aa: CSASGRNTGELFF
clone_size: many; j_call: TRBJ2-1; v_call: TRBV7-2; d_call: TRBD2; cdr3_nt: TGTGCCAGCAGCCGAATCTCTAGCGGGGGATCCAATGAGCAGTTCTTC; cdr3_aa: CASSRISSGGSNEQFF
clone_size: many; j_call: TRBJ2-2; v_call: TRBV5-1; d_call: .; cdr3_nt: TGCGCCAGCAGCTTGGCCCAGGGGACCGGGGAGCTGTTTTTT; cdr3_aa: CASSLAQGTGELFF